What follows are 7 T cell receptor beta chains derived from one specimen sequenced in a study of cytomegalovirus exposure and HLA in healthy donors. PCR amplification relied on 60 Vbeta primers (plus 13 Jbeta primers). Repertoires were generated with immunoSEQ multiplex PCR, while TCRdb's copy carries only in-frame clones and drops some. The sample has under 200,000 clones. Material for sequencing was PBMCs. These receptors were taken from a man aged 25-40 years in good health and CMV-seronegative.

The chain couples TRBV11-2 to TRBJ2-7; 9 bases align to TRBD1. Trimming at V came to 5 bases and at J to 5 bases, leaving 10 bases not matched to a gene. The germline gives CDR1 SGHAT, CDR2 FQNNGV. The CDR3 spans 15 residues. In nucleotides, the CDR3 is TGTGCCAGCAGCCCCCTGGGACAGGGTGTTGACGAGCAGTACTTC. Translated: CASSPLGQGVDEQYF. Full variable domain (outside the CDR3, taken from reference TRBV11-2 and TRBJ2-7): EAGVAQSPRYKIIEKRQSVAFWCNPISGHATLYWYQQILGQGPKLLIQFQNNGVVDDSQLPKDRFSAERLKGVDSTLKIQPAKLEDSAVYLCASSPLGQGVDEQYFGPGTRLTVT.

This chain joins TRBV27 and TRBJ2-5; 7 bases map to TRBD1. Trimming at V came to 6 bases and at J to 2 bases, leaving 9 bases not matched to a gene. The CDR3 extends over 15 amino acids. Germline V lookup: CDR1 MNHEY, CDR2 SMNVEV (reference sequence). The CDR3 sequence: CASSPLGTAQETQYF. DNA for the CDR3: TGTGCCAGCAGCCCCCTCGGGACAGCGCAAGAGACCCAGTACTTC.

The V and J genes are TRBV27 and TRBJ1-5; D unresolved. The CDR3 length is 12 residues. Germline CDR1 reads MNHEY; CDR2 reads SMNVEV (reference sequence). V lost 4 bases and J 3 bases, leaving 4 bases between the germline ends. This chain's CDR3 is CASSSINQPQHF. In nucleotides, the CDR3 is TGTGCCAGCAGTTCTATCAATCAGCCCCAGCATTTT.

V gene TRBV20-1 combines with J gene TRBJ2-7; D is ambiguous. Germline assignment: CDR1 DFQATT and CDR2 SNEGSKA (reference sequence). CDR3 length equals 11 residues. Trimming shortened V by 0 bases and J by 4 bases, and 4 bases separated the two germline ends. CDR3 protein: CSARDNYEQYF. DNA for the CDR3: TGCAGTGCTAGAGATAATTACGAGCAGTACTTC.

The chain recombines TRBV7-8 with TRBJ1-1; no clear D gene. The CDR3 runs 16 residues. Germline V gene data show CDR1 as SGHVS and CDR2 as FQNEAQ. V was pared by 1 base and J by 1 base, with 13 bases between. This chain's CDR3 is CASSLVGPSQNTEAFF. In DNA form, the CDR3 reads TGTGCCAGCAGCTTAGTCGGACCTAGCCAGAACACTGAAGCTTTCTTT.

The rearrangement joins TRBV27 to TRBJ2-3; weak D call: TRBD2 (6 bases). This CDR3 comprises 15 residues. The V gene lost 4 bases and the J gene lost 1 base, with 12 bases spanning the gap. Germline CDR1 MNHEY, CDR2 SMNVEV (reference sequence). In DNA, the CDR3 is TGTGCCAGCAGTTCCCCGGGACTTCGCACAGATACGCAGTATTTT. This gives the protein CASSSPGLRTDTQYF.

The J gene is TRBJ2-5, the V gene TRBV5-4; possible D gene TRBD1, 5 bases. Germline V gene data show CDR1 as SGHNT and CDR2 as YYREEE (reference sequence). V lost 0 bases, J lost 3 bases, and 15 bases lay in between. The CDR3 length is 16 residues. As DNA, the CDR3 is TGTGCCAGCAGCTTGGGTGATGGGGCGACAAAAGAGACCCAGTACTTC. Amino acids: CASSLGDGATKETQYF.